The 23 T cell receptor beta chains below were found in one sample sequenced in a study of T-cell reconstitution after alpha-beta-depleted transplantation in children. Unique molecular identifiers were incorporated during preparation of the TCRbeta library. TCRdb used MiXCR to reprocess the PCR reads, holding one entry per CDR3 protein. The sample has 70,000 to 100,000 distinct CDR3 sequences, 9% to 15% seen once. The specimen comprised PBMCs from the stem cell graft donor, sampled from the stem cell graft. These receptors came from a human donor who donated a stem cell graft to a child with inherited bone marrow failure.

This clonotype occurred a few times. This rearrangement joins TRBV5-4 to TRBJ2-5; 11 bases match TRBD2. The ends lost 3 bases at V and 2 bases at J; junction bases unmatched: 3. The CDR3 length is 15 residues. The germline CDR1 and CDR2 sequences are SGHNT and YYREEE (reference sequence). The CDR3 region is CASSSRLAGQETQYF. DNA for the CDR3: TGTGCCAGCAGCTCGAGACTAGCGGGGCAAGAGACCCAGTACTTC.

This clonotype appeared many times. This chain uses TRBV6-1 with TRBJ2-4; TRBD1 agrees at 8 bases. Trimming cost V 2 bases and J 5 bases; bases outside gene matches: 14. This CDR3 region has 18 residues. From germline, CDR1 is MNHNS and CDR2 SASEGT. The CDR3, as DNA: TGTGCCAGCAGTGAATATTTGGGCGGGACAGGTCTCGAAAACATTCAGTACTTC. Protein product: CASSEYLGGTGLENIQYF.

This clonotype has a count of ten or more. The genes are TRBV5-1 and TRBJ2-3; D may be TRBD1 (6 bases). Trimming stripped 1 base from V and 4 bases from J, with 13 bases between. The germline gives CDR1 SGHRS, CDR2 YFSETQ. The length of the CDR3 is 15 residues. As DNA, the CDR3 is TGCGCCAGCAGCTTGACAGGGCGAGACGCAGATACGCAGTATTTT. Encoded protein: CASSLTGRDADTQYF.

This clonotype was seen ten or more times. The chain recombines TRBV4-2 with TRBJ2-3, with 11 bases lining up with TRBD2. Trimming cost V 1 base and J 2 bases; bases outside gene matches: 14. The CDR3 length is 20 residues. The V gene's germline CDR1 is LGHNA and CDR2 YNFKEQ. CDR3 bases: TGTGCCAGCAGCCAAGGGGTTGGGAGACTAGCGGGATCCAACACAGATACGCAGTATTTT. Translation: CASSQGVGRLAGSNTDTQYF.

This clonotype occurred many times. This chain joins TRBV7-2 and TRBJ1-5; D uncertain. Trimming shortened V by 8 bases and J by 1 base, and 12 bases separated the two germline ends. The CDR3 sequence is 14 residues long. Germline CDR1 is SGHTA and CDR2 is FQGNSA. CDR3 region: CASGRAGSNQPQHF. The CDR3 DNA reads as TGTGCCAGCGGGAGGGCCGGGAGCAATCAGCCCCAGCATTTT.

This clonotype was picked up many times. V is TRBV5-1 and J is TRBJ2-3; no clear D. Per the germline V gene, CDR1 is SGHRS and CDR2 is YFSETQ. This CDR3 has 16 amino acids. V was cut by 3 bases and J by 6 bases, with 20 bases left in between. The CDR3: CASSSPDGSLRDTQYF. The CDR3 coding sequence is TGCGCCAGCAGCTCCCCAGACGGGTCCCTAAGGGATACGCAGTATTTT.

In this sample, this clonotype turned up many times. The V gene is TRBV4-2, the J gene TRBJ2-2; D unresolved. Trimming stripped 0 bases from V and 6 bases from J, with 17 bases between. The CDR3 contains 17 residues. Germline-derived CDR1 and CDR2 are LGHNA and YNFKEQ. CDR3 sequence: CASSQDLWAASSGELFF. CDR3 DNA: TGTGCCAGCAGCCAAGATCTGTGGGCGGCGAGTTCCGGGGAGCTGTTTTTT.

A note on this clonotype: A clone one base away is much larger, so this may be a read error. The chain is built from TRBV6-2 or TRBV6-3 and TRBJ1-5, with 7 bases lining up with TRBD1. This CDR3 comprises 20 residues. The V gene's germline CDR1 is MNHEY and CDR2 SVGEGT. DNA for the CDR3: TGTGGCAGCAGTTTCGAGATACAGGGGAATGCACGTCCGAGCAATCAGCCCCAGCATTTT. Residues: CGSSFEIQGNARPSNQPQHF.

This clonotype was seen more than once but under ten times. The V call is TRBV5-1, the J call TRBJ1-1; TRBD1 might be the D (6 bases). The CDR3 loop spans 16 amino acids. From germline, CDR1 is SGHRS and CDR2 YFSETQ. V dropped 5 bases and J dropped 0 bases, with 17 bases sitting between them. CDR3 sequence: CASSLSWTAMNTEAFF. The CDR3 DNA sequence: TGCGCCAGCAGTTTGTCCTGGACAGCTATGAACACTGAAGCTTTCTTT.

The chain is built from TRBV18 and TRBJ2-3; D is ambiguous. From germline, CDR1 is KGHSH and CDR2 LQKENI. The CDR3 is made up of 14 amino acids. Between the trimmed V and J ends, which lost 6 bases and 3 bases, there was a span of 13 bases. The CDR3, as DNA: TGTGCCAGCTCTACTACTCTCGGTACAGATACGCAGTATTTT. This codes for CASSTTLGTDTQYF.

This clonotype was detected only once. This chain links TRBV7-2 with TRBJ2-7; D tentatively reads TRBD1 or TRBD2 (6 bases each). Germline lookup yields CDR1 SGHTA and CDR2 FQGNSA. CDR3 length: 14 amino acids. V gave up 5 bases and J gave up 7 bases, with 18 bases separating them. The CDR3 sequence is CASSRGGSAGEQYF. The CDR3 bases are TGTGCCAGCAGCCGAGGGGGTTCGGCGGGGGAGCAGTACTTC. Filled out from reference TRBV7-2 and TRBJ2-7, the complete variable domain reads GAGVSQSPSNKVTEKGKDVELRCDPISGHTALYWYRQSLGQGLEFLIYFQGNSAPDKSGLPSDRFSAERTGGSVSTLTIQRTQQEDSAVYLCASSRGGSAGEQYFGPGTRLTVT.

Many counts were recorded for this clonotype. The chain links TRBV12-3 or TRBV12-4 to TRBJ1-1; D is perhaps TRBD1 (5 bases). V was clipped by 8 bases and J by 0 bases, with 10 bases between them. This CDR3 has 13 amino acids. The CDR3, as DNA: TGTGCCAGCCCAAGGACATTGAACACTGAAGCTTTCTTT. Protein: CASPRTLNTEAFF.

Many counts were recorded for this clonotype. This chain uses TRBV29-1 with TRBJ1-2; perhaps TRBD1 as D (6 bases). From germline, CDR1 is SQVTM and CDR2 ANQGSEA. The CDR3 is 12 residues long. V lost 7 bases, J lost 1 base, and 10 bases lay in between. The CDR3 reads CSAEGDNYGYTF. The CDR3 DNA reads as TGCAGCGCCGAGGGGGATAACTATGGCTACACCTTC.

This clonotype was recorded at least ten times. The chain recombines TRBV5-1 with TRBJ1-2; no clear D. The CDR3 has 13 amino acids. V lost 2 bases to trimming and J lost 5 bases, with 10 bases between them. Germline V gene sequence: CDR1 SGHRS, CDR2 YFSETQ. The CDR3 nucleotides are TGCGCCAGCAGCTTAGAGGTGGGGTATGGCTACACCTTC. It is translated as CASSLEVGYGYTF.

This clonotype came up many times. V usage is TRBV5-1 and J usage is TRBJ2-7; 9 nucleotides match TRBD1. The CDR3 covers 15 residues. The germline V gene has CDR1 SGHRS and CDR2 YFSETQ. J gave up 6 bases and V 4 bases, and 11 bases lay outside the gene matches. The CDR3 bases are TGCGCCAGCAGCCCGGGATATACAGGGGGCATCGAGCAGTACTTC. It yields the protein CASSPGYTGGIEQYF.

This clonotype was picked up many times. The chain uses TRBV7-2 and TRBJ1-5, with D unclear. The CDR3 contains 15 residues. CDR1 and CDR2 (germline): SGHTA, FQGNSA. Trimming removed 1 base from V and 3 bases from J, with 10 bases in between. The chain's CDR3 is CASSLVPGPNQPQHF. The CDR3, as DNA: TGTGCCAGCAGCTTAGTCCCGGGTCCCAATCAGCCCCAGCATTTT.

This clonotype was observed many times. V usage is TRBV4-3 and J usage is TRBJ1-1; D is undetermined. This CDR3 contains 14 residues. V was cut by 2 bases and J by 1 base, with 8 bases left in between. The germline V gene encodes CDR1 LGHNA and CDR2 YSLEER. The chain's CDR3 is CASSQWEQNTEAFF. The CDR3 DNA is TGCGCCAGCAGCCAATGGGAACAGAACACTGAAGCTTTCTTT.

This clonotype was picked up a small number of times. J is TRBJ1-2 and V is TRBV5-5; perhaps TRBD1 as D (5 bases). The V gene's germline CDR1 is SGHKS and CDR2 YYEKEE (reference sequence). The CDR3 totals 14 residues. V lost 7 bases and J lost 4, with 17 bases in between. The chain's CDR3 is CASGPGTVFYGYTF. The CDR3 DNA sequence: TGTGCCAGCGGCCCTGGGACGGTCTTCTATGGCTACACCTTC.

This clonotype was recorded at least ten times. V gene TRBV10-3 combines with J gene TRBJ2-5; TRBD1 might be the D (6 bases). V lost 6 bases to trimming and J lost 3 bases, with 14 bases between them. This CDR3 is 14 amino acids long. In germline, CDR1 is ENHRY, CDR2 SYGVKD. CDR3 region: CAISRDRDKETQYF. The CDR3 nucleotides are TGTGCCATCAGCCGCGACCGGGACAAAGAGACCCAGTACTTC.

Many counts were recorded for this clonotype. J is TRBJ2-6 and V is TRBV28; D unresolved. Germline loops: CDR1 MDHEN, CDR2 SYDVKM. This CDR3 has 16 amino acids. Trimming left V 1 base short and J 0 bases short, with 7 bases between. The CDR3 sequence: CASSLFQYSGANVLTF. The CDR3 bases are TGTGCCAGCAGTTTATTTCAGTACTCTGGGGCCAACGTCCTGACTTTC.

This clonotype occurred many times. The V gene is TRBV27, the J gene TRBJ1-1; no clear D. V was cut by 4 bases and J by 0 bases, with 18 bases left in between. CDR1 and CDR2 (germline): MNHEY, SMNVEV (reference sequence). The CDR3 contains 17 residues. CDR3 in amino acids: CASSSLGRGGLNTEAFF. CDR3 nucleotide sequence: TGTGCCAGCAGTTCACTCGGACGGGGTGGGTTGAACACTGAAGCTTTCTTT.

This clonotype has ten or more counts. V and J are TRBV15 and TRBJ2-1; tentative D call: TRBD2 (5 bases). V dropped 2 bases and J dropped 9 bases, with 17 bases sitting between them. Germline loops: CDR1 LNHNV, CDR2 YYDKDF (reference sequence). This CDR3 has 15 residues. DNA of the CDR3: TGTGCCACCAGCAGATTGGCCTCCTCGGGGTTTGAGCAGTTCTTC. This codes for CATSRLASSGFEQFF.

This chain uses TRBV19 with TRBJ2-7; maybe TRBD1 (5 bases). Germline loops: CDR1 LNHDA, CDR2 SQIVND (reference sequence). V lost 3 bases and J lost 0, with 9 bases in between. There are 14 residues in the CDR3. The CDR3, as DNA: TGTGCCAGTAGTATTGGGGCCTCCTCCTACGAGCAGTACTTC. Protein sequence: CASSIGASSYEQYF.